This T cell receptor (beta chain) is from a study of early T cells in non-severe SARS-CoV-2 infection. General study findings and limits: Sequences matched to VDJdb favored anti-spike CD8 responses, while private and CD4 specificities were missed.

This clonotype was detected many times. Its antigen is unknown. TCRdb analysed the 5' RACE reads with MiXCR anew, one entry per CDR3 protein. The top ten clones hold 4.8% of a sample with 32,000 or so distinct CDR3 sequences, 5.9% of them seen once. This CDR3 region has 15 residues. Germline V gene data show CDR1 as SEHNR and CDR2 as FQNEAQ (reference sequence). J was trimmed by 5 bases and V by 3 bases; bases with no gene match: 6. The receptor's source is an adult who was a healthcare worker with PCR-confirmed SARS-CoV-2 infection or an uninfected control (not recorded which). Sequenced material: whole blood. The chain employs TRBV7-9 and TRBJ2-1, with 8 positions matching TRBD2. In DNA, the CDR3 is TGTGCCAGCAGCTTTAGCGGGATAAGGGACAATGAGCAGTTCTTC. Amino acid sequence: CASSFSGIRDNEQFF.